Sequencing of this T cell receptor (beta chain) was carried out in a study of regulatory T cells in long-lasting Graves disease. This clonotype has at least ten counts. The time point here: newly diagnosed GD, antithyroid drugs for less than 3 months. Generation of the TCR library employed RNA extracted from PBMCs. iRepertoire HTBI primers and Arm-PCR of CDR3 regions built TCR beta libraries. In TCRdb, the multiplex PCR reads were re-called with MiXCR into one record per CDR3 protein. The repertoire holds more than 400,000 distinct CDR3 sequences, 15% to 20% seen once, with more than 10% in the top ten. The V segment lost 2 bases and the J segment 6 bases; nucleotides outside the gene matches: 9. There are 15 residues in the CDR3. From germline, CDR1 is MDHEN and CDR2 SYDVKM. The same data also went into a second study, on T cells in Graves' hyperthyroidism and ophthalmopathy. That study adds: Patients were aged 18 to 65, had disease duration under 2 months, and had newly diagnosed hyperthyroidism. HTBI primers were employed in a first-round RT-PCR of the TCR CDR3.

J is TRBJ2-7 and V is TRBV28; TRBD1 matches at 8 bases. The input for sequencing was peripheral blood mononuclear cells (PBMCs), taken at new diagnosis, from a patient treated with antithyroid drugs. The TCR comes from a man aged 35 to 55 with Graves disease. The CDR3 protein is CASSLNGQGGSEQYF. The CDR3 DNA reads as TGTGCCAGCAGTTTAAATGGACAGGGCGGAAGCGAGCAGTACTTC.